This TCR beta chain derives from a study of blood T cells in healthy people across ages. Notes on the study in general: Expanded clonotype changes were possibly confounded by unknown donor CMV status. With unsorted PBMCs, a conclusive comparison of naive versus antigen-experienced cells was not possible.

Through a sample-barcoded 5' primer and a J-beta primer mix, a second PCR was run for about 6 to 11 cycles. TCRdb re-analysed the 5' RACE reads in MiXCR, keeping a single row per CDR3 protein. Of 800,000 or so distinct CDR3 sequences listed, around half were seen once; the top ten hold around a sixth. Concerning this clonotype: What it recognizes is unknown.

The germline V gene has CDR1 SGHDN and CDR2 FVKESK. Trimming pared 1 base from V and 5 bases from J, leaving 26 bases between. The CDR3 is made up of 19 amino acids. The chain recombines TRBV14 with TRBJ1-2; D gene uncertain. The sample comprised blood. This clonotype was obtained from an elderly man in good health. The CDR3 spells CASSQAVLGQSAYGYGYTF. CDR3 in DNA: TGTGCCAGCAGCCAAGCAGTTCTTGGGCAGTCCGCTTATGGGTATGGCTACACCTTC.